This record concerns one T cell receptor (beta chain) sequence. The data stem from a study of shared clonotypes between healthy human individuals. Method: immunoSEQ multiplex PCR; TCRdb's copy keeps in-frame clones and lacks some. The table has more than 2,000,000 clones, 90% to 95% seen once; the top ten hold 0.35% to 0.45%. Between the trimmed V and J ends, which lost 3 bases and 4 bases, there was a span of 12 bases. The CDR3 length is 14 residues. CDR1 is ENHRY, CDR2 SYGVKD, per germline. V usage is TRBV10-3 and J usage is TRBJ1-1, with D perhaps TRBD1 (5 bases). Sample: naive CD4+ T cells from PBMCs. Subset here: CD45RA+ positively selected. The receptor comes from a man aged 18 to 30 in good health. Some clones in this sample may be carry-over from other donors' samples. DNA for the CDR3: TGTGCCATCAGTGATAAAGGGACGGGCACTGAAGCTTTCTTT. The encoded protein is CAISDKGTGTEAFF.